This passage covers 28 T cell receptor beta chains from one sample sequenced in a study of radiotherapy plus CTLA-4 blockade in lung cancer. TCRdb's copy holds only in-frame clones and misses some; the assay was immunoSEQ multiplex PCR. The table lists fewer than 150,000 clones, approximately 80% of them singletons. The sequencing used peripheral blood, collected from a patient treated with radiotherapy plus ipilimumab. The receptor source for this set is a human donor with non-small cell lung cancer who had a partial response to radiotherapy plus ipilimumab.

CDR3 residues: CAWSVQVTQYF. In DNA, the CDR3 is TGTGCCTGGAGTGTACAGGTTACGCAGTATTTT. The chain carries TRBV30 and TRBJ2-3; possible D gene TRBD1, 5 bases. This CDR3 is built from 11 residues. V lost 0 bases and J 8 bases, leaving 6 bases between the germline ends. CDR1 and CDR2 (germline): GTSNPN, SVGIG (reference sequence).

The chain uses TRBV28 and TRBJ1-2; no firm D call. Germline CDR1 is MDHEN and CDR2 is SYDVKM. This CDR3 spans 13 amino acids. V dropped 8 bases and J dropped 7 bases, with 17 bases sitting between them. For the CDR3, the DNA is TGTGCCAGCCGGGGTGGCAGTCTTCGTGGCTACACCTTC. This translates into CASRGGSLRGYTF.

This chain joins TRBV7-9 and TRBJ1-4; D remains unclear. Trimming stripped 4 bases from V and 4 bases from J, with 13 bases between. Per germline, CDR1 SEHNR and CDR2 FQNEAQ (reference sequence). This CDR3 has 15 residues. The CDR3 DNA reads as TGTGCCAGCAGCTCAGACTACCTGAATAATGAAAAACTGTTTTTT. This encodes CASSSDYLNNEKLFF. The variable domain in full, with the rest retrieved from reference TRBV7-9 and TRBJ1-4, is DTGVSQNPRHKITKRGQNVTFRCDPISEHNRLYWYRQTLGQGPEFLTYFQNEAQLEKSRLLSDRFSAERPKGSFSTLEIQRTEQGDSAMYLCASSSDYLNNEKLFFGSGTQLSVL.

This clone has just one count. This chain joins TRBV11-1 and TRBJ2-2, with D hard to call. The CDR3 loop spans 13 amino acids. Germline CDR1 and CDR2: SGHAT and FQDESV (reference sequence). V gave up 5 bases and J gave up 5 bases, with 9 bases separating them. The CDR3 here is CASSPVRTGELFF. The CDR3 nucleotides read TGTGCCAGCAGCCCGGTGCGGACCGGGGAGCTGTTTTTT.

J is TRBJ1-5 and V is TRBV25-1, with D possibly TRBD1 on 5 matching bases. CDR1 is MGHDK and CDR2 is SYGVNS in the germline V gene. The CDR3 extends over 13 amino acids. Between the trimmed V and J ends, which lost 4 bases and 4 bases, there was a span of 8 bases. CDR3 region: CASSGTQNQPQHF. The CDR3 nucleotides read TGTGCCAGCAGTGGGACACAGAATCAGCCCCAGCATTTT.

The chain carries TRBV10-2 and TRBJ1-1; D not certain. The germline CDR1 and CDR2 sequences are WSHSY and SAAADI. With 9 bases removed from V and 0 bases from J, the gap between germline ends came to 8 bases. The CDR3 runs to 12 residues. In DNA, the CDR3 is TGCGCCAGTAGTCGTATGAACACTGAAGCTTTCTTT. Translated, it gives CASSRMNTEAFF.

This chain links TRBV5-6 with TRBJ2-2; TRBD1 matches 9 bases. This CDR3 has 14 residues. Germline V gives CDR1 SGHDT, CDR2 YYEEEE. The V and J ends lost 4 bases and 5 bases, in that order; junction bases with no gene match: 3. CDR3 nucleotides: TGTGCCAGCAGCGGGGGACAGGGTACCGGGGAGCTGTTTTTT. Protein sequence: CASSGGQGTGELFF.

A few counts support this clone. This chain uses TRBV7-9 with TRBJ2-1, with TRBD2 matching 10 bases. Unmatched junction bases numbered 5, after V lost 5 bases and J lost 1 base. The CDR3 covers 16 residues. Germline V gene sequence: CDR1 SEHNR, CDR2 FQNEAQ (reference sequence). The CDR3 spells CASSPSSGRSYNEQFF. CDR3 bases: TGTGCCAGCAGCCCCAGTAGCGGGAGGTCCTACAATGAGCAGTTCTTC.

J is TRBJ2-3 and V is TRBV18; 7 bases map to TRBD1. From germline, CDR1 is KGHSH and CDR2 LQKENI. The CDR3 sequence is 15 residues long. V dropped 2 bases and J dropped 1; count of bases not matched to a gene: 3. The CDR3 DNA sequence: TGTGCCAGCTCACCAAGTACAGGGGGCACAGATACGCAGTATTTT. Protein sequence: CASSPSTGGTDTQYF.

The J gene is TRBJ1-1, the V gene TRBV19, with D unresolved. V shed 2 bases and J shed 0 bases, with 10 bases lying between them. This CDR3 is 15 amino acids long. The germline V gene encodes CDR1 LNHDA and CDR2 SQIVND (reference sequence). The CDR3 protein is CASSIITQMNTEAFF. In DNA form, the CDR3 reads TGTGCCAGTAGTATAATTACACAGATGAACACTGAAGCTTTCTTT. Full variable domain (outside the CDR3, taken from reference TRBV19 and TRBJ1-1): DGGITQSPKYLFRKEGQNVTLSCEQNLNHDAMYWYRQDPGQGLRLIYYSQIVNDFQKGDIAEGYSVSREKKESFPLTVTSAQKNPTAFYLCASSIITQMNTEAFFGQGTRLTVV.

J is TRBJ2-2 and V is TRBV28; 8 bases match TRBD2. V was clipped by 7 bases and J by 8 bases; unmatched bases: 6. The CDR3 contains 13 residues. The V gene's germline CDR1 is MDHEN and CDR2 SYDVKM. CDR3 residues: CASITGRAGELFF. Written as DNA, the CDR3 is TGTGCCAGCATTACCGGGAGGGCGGGGGAGCTGTTTTTT.

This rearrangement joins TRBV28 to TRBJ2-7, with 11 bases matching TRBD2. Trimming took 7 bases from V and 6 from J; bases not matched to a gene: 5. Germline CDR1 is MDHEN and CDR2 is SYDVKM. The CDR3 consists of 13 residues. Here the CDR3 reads CASNLAGGREQYF. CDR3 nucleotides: TGTGCCAGCAATCTAGCGGGAGGCCGCGAGCAGTACTTC.

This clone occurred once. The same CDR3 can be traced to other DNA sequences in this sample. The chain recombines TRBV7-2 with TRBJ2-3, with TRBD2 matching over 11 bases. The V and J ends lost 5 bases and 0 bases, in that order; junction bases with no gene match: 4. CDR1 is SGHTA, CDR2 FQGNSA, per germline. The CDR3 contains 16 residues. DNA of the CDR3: TGTGCCAGCAGCCCGATAGCGGGAGGGAGCACAGATACGCAGTATTTT. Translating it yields CASSPIAGGSTDTQYF.

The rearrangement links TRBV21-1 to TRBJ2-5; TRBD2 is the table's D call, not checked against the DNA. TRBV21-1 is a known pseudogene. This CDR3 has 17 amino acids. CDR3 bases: TGTGCCAGCAGCAAATGGTGGAGGGCCGGGAGGCAAGAGACCCAGTACTTC. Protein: CASSKWWRAGRQETQYF.

The CDR3 region is CASSLAIGTANQETQYF. In DNA, the CDR3 is TGCGCCAGCAGCTTGGCGATAGGGACAGCTAACCAAGAGACCCAGTACTTC. The rearrangement uses TRBV5-1 and TRBJ2-5, with 7 positions matching TRBD1. The CDR3 has 17 residues. Germline V gives CDR1 SGHRS, CDR2 YFSETQ. V dropped 0 bases and J dropped 0; count of bases not matched to a gene: 8.

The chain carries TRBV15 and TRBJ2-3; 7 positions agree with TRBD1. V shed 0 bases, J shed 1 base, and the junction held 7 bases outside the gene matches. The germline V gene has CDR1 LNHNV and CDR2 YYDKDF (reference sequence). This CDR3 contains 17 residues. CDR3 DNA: TGTGCCACCAGCAGAGATGTTGGAGGACAGGGCACAGATACGCAGTATTTT. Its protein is CATSRDVGGQGTDTQYF.

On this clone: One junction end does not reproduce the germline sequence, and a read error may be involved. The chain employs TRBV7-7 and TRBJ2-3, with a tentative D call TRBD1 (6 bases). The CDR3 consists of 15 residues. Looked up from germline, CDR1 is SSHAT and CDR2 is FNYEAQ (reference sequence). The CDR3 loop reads CASSLVGGRTDTQYF. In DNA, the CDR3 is TGTGCTAGCAGCTTAGTTGGGGGCCGCACAGATACGCAGTATTTT.

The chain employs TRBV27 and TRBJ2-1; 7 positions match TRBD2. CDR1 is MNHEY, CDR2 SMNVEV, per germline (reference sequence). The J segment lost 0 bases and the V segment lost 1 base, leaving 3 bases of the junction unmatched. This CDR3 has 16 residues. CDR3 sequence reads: CASSLWGGSSYNEQFF. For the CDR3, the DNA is TGTGCCAGCAGTTTATGGGGCGGGAGCTCCTACAATGAGCAGTTCTTC.

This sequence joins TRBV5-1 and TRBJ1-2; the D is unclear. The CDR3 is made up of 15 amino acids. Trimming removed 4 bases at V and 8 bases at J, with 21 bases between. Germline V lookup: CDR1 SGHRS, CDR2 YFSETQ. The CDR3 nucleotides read TGCGCCAGCAGCCCCAGCGGGCCCCAACCGAGAGGCTACACCTTC. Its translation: CASSPSGPQPRGYTF.

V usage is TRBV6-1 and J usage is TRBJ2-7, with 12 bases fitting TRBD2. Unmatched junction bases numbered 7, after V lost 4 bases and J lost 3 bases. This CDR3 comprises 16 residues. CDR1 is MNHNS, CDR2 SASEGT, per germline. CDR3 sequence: CASSGTTSGRVYEQYF. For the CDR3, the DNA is TGTGCCAGCAGTGGGACGACTAGCGGGAGAGTCTACGAGCAGTACTTC.

In nucleotides, the CDR3 is TGTGCCAGCAGCAGGTACAGTGTTCAAGAGACCCAGTACTTC. This translates into CASSRYSVQETQYF. V and J are TRBV5-6 and TRBJ2-5; D gene uncertain. The CDR3 runs 14 residues. V was trimmed by 4 bases and J by 2 bases, leaving 12 bases between them. Germline-derived CDR1 and CDR2 are SGHDT and YYEEEE.

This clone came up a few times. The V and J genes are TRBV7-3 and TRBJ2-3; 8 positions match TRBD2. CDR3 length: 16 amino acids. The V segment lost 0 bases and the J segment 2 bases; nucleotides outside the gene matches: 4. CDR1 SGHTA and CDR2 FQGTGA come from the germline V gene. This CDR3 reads CASSLTAGVYTDTQYF. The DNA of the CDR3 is TGTGCCAGCAGCTTAACAGCGGGGGTATACACAGATACGCAGTATTTT.

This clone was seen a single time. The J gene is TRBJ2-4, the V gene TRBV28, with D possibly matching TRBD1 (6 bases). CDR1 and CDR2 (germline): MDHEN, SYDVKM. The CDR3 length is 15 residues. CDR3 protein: CASLQGLGAKNIQYF. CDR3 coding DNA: TGTGCGTCCCTACAGGGTTTGGGGGCCAAAAACATTCAGTACTTC.

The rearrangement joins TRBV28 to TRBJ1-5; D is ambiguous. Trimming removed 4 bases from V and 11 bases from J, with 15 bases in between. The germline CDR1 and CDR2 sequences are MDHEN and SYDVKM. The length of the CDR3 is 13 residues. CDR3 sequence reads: CASSSRLASAQHF. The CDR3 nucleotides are TGTGCCAGCAGTTCCCGTCTTGCCTCGGCCCAGCATTTT.

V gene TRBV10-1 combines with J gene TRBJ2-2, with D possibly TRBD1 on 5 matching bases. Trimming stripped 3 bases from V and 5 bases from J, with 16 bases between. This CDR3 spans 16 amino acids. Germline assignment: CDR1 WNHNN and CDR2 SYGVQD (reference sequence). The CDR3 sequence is CASSDPGAPTTGELFF. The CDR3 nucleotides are TGCGCCAGCAGTGACCCTGGGGCACCAACAACCGGGGAGCTGTTTTTT.

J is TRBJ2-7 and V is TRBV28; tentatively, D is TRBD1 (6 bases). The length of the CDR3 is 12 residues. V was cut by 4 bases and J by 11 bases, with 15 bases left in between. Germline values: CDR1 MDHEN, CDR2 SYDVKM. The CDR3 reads CASSSSGTSKYV. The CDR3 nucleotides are TGTGCCAGCAGTTCGTCCGGGACATCGAAGTACGTC.

CDR3 sequence: CASSDRKDQPQHF. The CDR3 bases are TGTGCCAGCAGTGACAGGAAAGATCAGCCCCAGCATTTT. This chain uses TRBV2 with TRBJ1-5; D remains ambiguous. Trimming took off 3 bases at V and 5 bases at J, with 8 bases between the two ends. CDR3 length: 13 amino acids. CDR1 SNHLY and CDR2 FYNNEI come from the germline V gene.

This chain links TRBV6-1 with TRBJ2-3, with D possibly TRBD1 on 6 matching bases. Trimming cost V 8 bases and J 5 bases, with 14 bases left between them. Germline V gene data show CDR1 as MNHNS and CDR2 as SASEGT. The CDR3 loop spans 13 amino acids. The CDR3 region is CASVTGWRDTQYF. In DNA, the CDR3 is TGTGCCAGCGTAACAGGGTGGAGAGATACGCAGTATTTT.